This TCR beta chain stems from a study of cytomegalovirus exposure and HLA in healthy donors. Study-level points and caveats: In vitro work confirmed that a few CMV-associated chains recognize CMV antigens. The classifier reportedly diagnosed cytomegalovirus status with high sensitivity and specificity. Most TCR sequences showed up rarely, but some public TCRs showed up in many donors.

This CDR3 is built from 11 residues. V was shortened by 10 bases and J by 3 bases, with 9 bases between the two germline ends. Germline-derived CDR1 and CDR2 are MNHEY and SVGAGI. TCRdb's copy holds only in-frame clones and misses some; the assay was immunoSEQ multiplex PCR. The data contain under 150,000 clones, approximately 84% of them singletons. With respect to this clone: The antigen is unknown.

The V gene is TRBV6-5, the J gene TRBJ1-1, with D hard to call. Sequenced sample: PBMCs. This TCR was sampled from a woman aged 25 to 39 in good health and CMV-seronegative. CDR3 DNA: TGTGCCATCCGCCGGGACACTGAAGCTTTCTTT. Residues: CAIRRDTEAFF.